Listed below are T cell receptor beta chains from one sample, sequenced in a study of cytomegalovirus exposure and HLA in healthy donors. This table comes from immunoSEQ multiplex PCR, and its TCRdb copy is limited to in-frame clones, with some not included. This table holds 100,000 to 150,000 clones, about nine tenths found once. The sample comprised PBMCs. Receptors originate from a man aged 18 to 30 in good health and CMV-seropositive. The CDR3 runs from the conserved cysteine through the conserved F or W. The D gene is left open where the match is weak. The listing skips clone size in some rows; elsewhere it reads once, few, many or a size class.

cdr3_aa: CASSPPGAATGELFF
cdr3_nt: TGCGCCAGCAGCCCACCAGGGGCAGCCACCGGGGAGCTGTTTTTT
clone_size: NA
v_call: TRBV5-1
d_call: NA
cdr3_length: 15
j_call: TRBJ2-2

cdr3_aa: CASSLMGDIYYEQYF
cdr3_nt: TGCGCCAGCAGCCTCATGGGGGACATATACTACGAGCAGTACTTC
clone_size: NA
v_call: TRBV4-1
d_call: NA
cdr3_length: 15
j_call: TRBJ2-7

cdr3_aa: CASSLRDSLGKLFF
cdr3_nt: TGTGCCAGCAGCTTAAGGGACAGTCTCGGAAAACTGTTTTTT
clone_size: NA
v_call: TRBV7-9
d_call: TRBD1
cdr3_length: 14
j_call: TRBJ1-4

cdr3_aa: CASSHEGSAYGYTF
cdr3_nt: TGTGCCAGCAGCCACGAGGGCAGCGCTTATGGCTACACCTTC
clone_size: NA
v_call: TRBV5-4
d_call: NA
cdr3_length: 14
j_call: TRBJ1-2

cdr3_aa: CATRSGNGNTEAFF
cdr3_nt: TGTGCCACCCGTTCCGGGAACGGAAATACTGAAGCTTTCTTT
clone_size: NA
v_call: TRBV15
d_call: NA
cdr3_length: 14
j_call: TRBJ1-1

cdr3_aa: CASRPTENTGELFF
cdr3_nt: TGTGCCAGCAGGCCTACAGAGAACACCGGGGAGCTGTTTTTT
clone_size: NA
v_call: TRBV9
d_call: NA
cdr3_length: 14
j_call: TRBJ2-2

cdr3_aa: CASSKGQGASYGYTF
cdr3_nt: TGTGCCAGCAGTAAAGGACAGGGCGCGAGCTATGGCTACACCTTC
clone_size: NA
v_call: TRBV2
d_call: TRBD1
cdr3_length: 15
j_call: TRBJ1-2

cdr3_aa: CASSSGTSLGQYF
cdr3_nt: TGTGCCAGCAGCTCAGGGACATCACTGGGGCAGTACTTC
clone_size: NA
v_call: TRBV7-8
d_call: NA
cdr3_length: 13
j_call: TRBJ2-7

cdr3_aa: CASSLKDRVSEGYGYTF
cdr3_nt: TGTGCCAGCAGCCTGAAGGACAGGGTATCGGAAGGCTATGGCTACACCTTC
clone_size: NA
v_call: TRBV13
d_call: TRBD1
cdr3_length: 17
j_call: TRBJ1-2

cdr3_aa: CASSRTMNTGELFF
cdr3_nt: TGTGCCAGCAGTAGGACAATGAACACCGGGGAGCTGTTTTTT
clone_size: NA
v_call: TRBV2
d_call: NA
cdr3_length: 14
j_call: TRBJ2-2

cdr3_aa: CASSLGTNGNTIYF
cdr3_nt: TGTGCCAGCAGCTTAGGGACAAACGGAAACACCATATATTTT
clone_size: NA
v_call: TRBV7-9
d_call: NA
cdr3_length: 14
j_call: TRBJ1-3

cdr3_aa: CASSLGHVDSPLHF
cdr3_nt: TGTGCCAGCAGCTTAGGACACGTCGATTCACCCCTCCACTTT
clone_size: few
v_call: TRBV7-8
d_call: NA
cdr3_length: 14
j_call: TRBJ1-6

cdr3_aa: CASSTFLGQDSYEQYF
cdr3_nt: TGTGCCAGCAGCACCTTCTTGGGACAGGACTCCTACGAGCAGTACTTC
clone_size: NA
v_call: TRBV5-8
d_call: TRBD1
cdr3_length: 16
j_call: TRBJ2-7

cdr3_aa: CASSEAGVAFF
cdr3_nt: TGCGCCAGCAGTGAGGCGGGGGTAGCTTTCTTT
clone_size: NA
v_call: TRBV10-1
d_call: NA
cdr3_length: 11
j_call: TRBJ1-1

cdr3_aa: CASSYGGGTLAEQFF
cdr3_nt: TGTGCCAGCAGCTATGGGGGGGGCACCTTAGCTGAGCAGTTCTTC
clone_size: NA
v_call: TRBV7-9
d_call: NA
cdr3_length: 15
j_call: TRBJ2-1

cdr3_aa: CSVGGQSYEQYF
cdr3_nt: TGCAGCGTTGGGGGACAGAGCTACGAGCAGTACTTC
clone_size: NA
v_call: TRBV29-1
d_call: TRBD1
cdr3_length: 12
j_call: TRBJ2-7

cdr3_aa: CASSQLDLLHTGELFF
cdr3_nt: TGCGCCAGCAGCCAATTAGATTTACTGCACACCGGGGAGCTGTTTTTT
clone_size: NA
v_call: TRBV4-1
d_call: NA
cdr3_length: 16
j_call: TRBJ2-2

cdr3_aa: CASSQDVNIQYF
cdr3_nt: TGCGCCAGCAGCCAAGACGTAAACATTCAGTACTTC
clone_size: NA
v_call: TRBV4-1
d_call: NA
cdr3_length: 12
j_call: TRBJ2-4

cdr3_aa: CASSGRQGGYEQYF
cdr3_nt: TGTGCCAGCAGTGGCCGACAGGGGGGTTACGAGCAGTACTTC
clone_size: NA
v_call: TRBV6-1
d_call: TRBD1
cdr3_length: 14
j_call: TRBJ2-7

cdr3_aa: CASSYSTANYGYTF
cdr3_nt: TGTGCCAGCAGTTACAGTACAGCTAACTATGGCTACACCTTC
clone_size: NA
v_call: TRBV6-5
d_call: NA
cdr3_length: 14
j_call: TRBJ1-2

cdr3_aa: CASSSGRSKNEQYF
cdr3_nt: TGTGCCAGCAGTTCCGGTCGGTCAAAGAACGAGCAGTACTTC
clone_size: NA
v_call: TRBV27
d_call: NA
cdr3_length: 14
j_call: TRBJ2-7

cdr3_aa: CASHDTGELFF
cdr3_nt: TGTGCCAGCCATGACACCGGGGAGCTGTTTTTT
clone_size: once
v_call: TRBV6-6
d_call: NA
cdr3_length: 11
j_call: TRBJ2-2

cdr3_aa: CASRTANYGYTF
cdr3_nt: TGTGCCAGCAGGACAGCAAACTATGGCTACACCTTC
clone_size: NA
v_call: TRBV6-5
d_call: NA
cdr3_length: 12
j_call: TRBJ1-2

cdr3_aa: CASKPGQGISTDTQYF
cdr3_nt: TGTGCCAGCAAACCGGGACAGGGAATTAGCACAGATACGCAGTATTTT
clone_size: NA
v_call: TRBV2
d_call: TRBD1
cdr3_length: 16
j_call: TRBJ2-3

cdr3_aa: CASSHASGTGGSYEQYF
cdr3_nt: TGTGCCAGCAGCCACGCCTCCGGGACAGGGGGCTCCTACGAGCAGTACTTC
clone_size: NA
v_call: TRBV4-2
d_call: TRBD1
cdr3_length: 17
j_call: TRBJ2-7

cdr3_aa: CASSLVVAGGGTQYF
cdr3_nt: TGTGCCAGCAGCTTAGTGGTAGCGGGGGGAGGTACGCAGTATTTT
clone_size: NA
v_call: TRBV7-2
d_call: TRBD2
cdr3_length: 15
j_call: TRBJ2-3

cdr3_aa: CASSEALTGFANQPQHF
cdr3_nt: TGTGCCAGCAGTGAAGCGTTAACAGGGTTCGCCAATCAGCCCCAGCATTTT
clone_size: few
v_call: TRBV2
d_call: NA
cdr3_length: 17
j_call: TRBJ1-5

cdr3_aa: CSARGGGLAFF
cdr3_nt: TGCAGTGCTAGAGGAGGCGGCTTAGCTTTCTTT
clone_size: NA
v_call: TRBV20-1
d_call: NA
cdr3_length: 11
j_call: TRBJ1-1

cdr3_aa: CASSEGTVAEKLFF
cdr3_nt: TGTGCCAGCAGTGAAGGGACAGTAGCTGAAAAACTGTTTTTT
clone_size: once
v_call: TRBV6-1
d_call: NA
cdr3_length: 14
j_call: TRBJ1-4

cdr3_aa: CAWSVPSTFGNQPQHF
cdr3_nt: TGTGCCTGGAGTGTGCCCAGTACGTTCGGCAATCAGCCCCAGCATTTT
clone_size: NA
v_call: TRBV30
d_call: NA
cdr3_length: 16
j_call: TRBJ1-5

cdr3_aa: CASRGAGFTDTQYF
cdr3_nt: TGTGCCAGCAGAGGAGCGGGTTTTACAGATACGCAGTATTTT
clone_size: once
v_call: TRBV5-4
d_call: NA
cdr3_length: 14
j_call: TRBJ2-3